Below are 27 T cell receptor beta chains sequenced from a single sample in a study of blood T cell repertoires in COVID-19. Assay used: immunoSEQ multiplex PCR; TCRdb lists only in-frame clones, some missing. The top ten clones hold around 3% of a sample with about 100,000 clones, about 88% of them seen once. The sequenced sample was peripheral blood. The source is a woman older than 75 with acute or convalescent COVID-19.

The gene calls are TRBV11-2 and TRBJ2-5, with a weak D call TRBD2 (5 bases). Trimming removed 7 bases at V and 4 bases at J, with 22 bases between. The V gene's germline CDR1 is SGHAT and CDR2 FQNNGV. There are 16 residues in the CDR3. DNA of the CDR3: TGTGCCAGCACCGCGCGCCCCGGGGTCGGTGGAGAGACCCAGTACTTC. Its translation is CASTARPGVGGETQYF.

DNA for the CDR3: TGTGCCTGGAGTCTCTCCGGTACGACATCAACAGAGCAGTACTTC. It specifies CAWSLSGTTSTEQYF. The rearrangement uses TRBV30 and TRBJ2-7, with D uncertain. Trimming cost V 2 bases and J 7 bases, with 21 bases left between them. The germline CDR1 and CDR2 sequences are GTSNPN and SVGIG (reference sequence). This CDR3 is built from 15 residues.

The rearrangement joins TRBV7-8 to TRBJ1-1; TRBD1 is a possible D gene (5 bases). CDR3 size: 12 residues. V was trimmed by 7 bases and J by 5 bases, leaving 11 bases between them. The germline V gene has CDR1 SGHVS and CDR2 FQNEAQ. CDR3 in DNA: TGTGCCAGCACCCCCGGGGGGACTGAAGCTTTCTTT. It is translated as CASTPGGTEAFF. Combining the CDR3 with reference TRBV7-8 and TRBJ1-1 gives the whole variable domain GAGVSQSPRYKVAKRGQDVALRCDPISGHVSLFWYQQALGQGPEFLTYFQNEAQLDKSGLPSDRFFAERPEGSVSTLKIQRTQQEDSAVYLCASTPGGTEAFFGQGTRLTVV.

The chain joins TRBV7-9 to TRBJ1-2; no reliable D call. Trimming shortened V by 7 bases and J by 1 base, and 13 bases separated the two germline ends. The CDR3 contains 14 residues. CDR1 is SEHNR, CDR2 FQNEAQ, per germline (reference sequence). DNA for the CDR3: TGTGCCAGCACCCCGTTCGGGGTTAACTATGGCTACACCTTC. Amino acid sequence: CASTPFGVNYGYTF.

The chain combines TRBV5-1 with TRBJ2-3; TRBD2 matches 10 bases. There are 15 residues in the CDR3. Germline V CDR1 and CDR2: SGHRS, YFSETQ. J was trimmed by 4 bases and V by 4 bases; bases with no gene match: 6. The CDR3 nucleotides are TGCGCCAGCAGCACCCTAGCGGGGGCCCCAGATACGCAGTATTTT. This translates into CASSTLAGAPDTQYF.

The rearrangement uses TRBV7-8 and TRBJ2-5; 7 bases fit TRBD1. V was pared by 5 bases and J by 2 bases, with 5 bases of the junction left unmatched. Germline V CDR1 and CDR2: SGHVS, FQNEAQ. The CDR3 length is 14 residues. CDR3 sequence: CASSQGTVQETQYF. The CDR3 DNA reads TGTGCCAGCAGCCAAGGGACAGTACAAGAGACCCAGTACTTC. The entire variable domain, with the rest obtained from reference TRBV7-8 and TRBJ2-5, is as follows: GAGVSQSPRYKVAKRGQDVALRCDPISGHVSLFWYQQALGQGPEFLTYFQNEAQLDKSGLPSDRFFAERPEGSVSTLKIQRTQQEDSAVYLCASSQGTVQETQYFGPGTRLLVL.

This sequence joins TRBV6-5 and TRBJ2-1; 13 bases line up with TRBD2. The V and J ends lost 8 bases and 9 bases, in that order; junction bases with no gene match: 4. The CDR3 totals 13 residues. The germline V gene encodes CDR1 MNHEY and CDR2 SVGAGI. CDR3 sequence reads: CASSGLAGVEQFF. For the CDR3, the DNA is TGTGCCAGCTCAGGACTAGCGGGGGTTGAGCAGTTCTTC.

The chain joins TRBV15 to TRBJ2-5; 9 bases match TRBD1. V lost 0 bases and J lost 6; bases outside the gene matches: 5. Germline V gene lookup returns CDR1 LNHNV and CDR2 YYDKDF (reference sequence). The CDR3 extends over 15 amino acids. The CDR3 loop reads CATSRDLGQGKTQYF. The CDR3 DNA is TGTGCCACCAGCAGAGATCTGGGACAGGGAAAGACCCAGTACTTC. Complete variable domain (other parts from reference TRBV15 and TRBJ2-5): DAMVIQNPRYQVTQFGKPVTLSCSQTLNHNVMYWYQQKSSQAPKLLFHYYDKDFNNEADTPDNFQSRRPNTSFCFLDIRSPGLGDTAMYLCATSRDLGQGKTQYFGPGTRLLVL.

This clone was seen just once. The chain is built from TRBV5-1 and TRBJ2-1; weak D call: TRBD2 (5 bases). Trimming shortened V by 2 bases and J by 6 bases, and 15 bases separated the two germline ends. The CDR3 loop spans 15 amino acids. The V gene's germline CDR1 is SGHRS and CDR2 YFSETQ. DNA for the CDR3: TGCGCCAGCAGCTTCGTGGGTCGGAGGATCAATGAGCAGTTCTTC. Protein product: CASSFVGRRINEQFF. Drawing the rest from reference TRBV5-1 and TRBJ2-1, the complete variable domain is KAGVTQTPRYLIKTRGQQVTLSCSPISGHRSVSWYQQTPGQGLQFLFEYFSETQRNKGNFPGRFSGRQFSNSRSEMNVSTLELGDSALYLCASSFVGRRINEQFFGPGTRLTVL.

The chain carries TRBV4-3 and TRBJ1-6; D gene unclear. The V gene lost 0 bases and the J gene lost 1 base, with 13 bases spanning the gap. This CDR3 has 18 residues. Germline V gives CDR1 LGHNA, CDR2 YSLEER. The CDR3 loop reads CASSQDLADGSYNSPLHF. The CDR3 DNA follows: TGCGCCAGCAGCCAAGATCTAGCGGATGGTTCCTATAATTCACCCCTCCACTTT.

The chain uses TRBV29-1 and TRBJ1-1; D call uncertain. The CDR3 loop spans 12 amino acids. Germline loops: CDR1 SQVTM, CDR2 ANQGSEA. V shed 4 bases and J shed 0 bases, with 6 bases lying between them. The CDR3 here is CSVGHMNTEAFF. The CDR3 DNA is TGCAGCGTTGGGCACATGAACACTGAAGCTTTCTTT.

This CDR3 is CASSFASGHTGELFF. CDR3 in DNA: TGTGCCAGCAGCTTTGCTAGCGGCCACACCGGGGAGCTGTTTTTT. The chain recombines TRBV7-9 with TRBJ2-2; 7 nucleotides align to TRBD2. CDR1 and CDR2 (germline): SEHNR, FQNEAQ (reference sequence). Unmatched junction bases numbered 4, after V lost 3 bases and J lost 3 bases. The length of the CDR3 is 15 residues.

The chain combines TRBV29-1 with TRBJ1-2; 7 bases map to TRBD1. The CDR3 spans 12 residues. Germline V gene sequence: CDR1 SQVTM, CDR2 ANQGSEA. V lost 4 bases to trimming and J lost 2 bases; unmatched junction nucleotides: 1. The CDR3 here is CSVATGNYGYTF. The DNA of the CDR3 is TGCAGCGTTGCGACAGGGAACTATGGCTACACCTTC.

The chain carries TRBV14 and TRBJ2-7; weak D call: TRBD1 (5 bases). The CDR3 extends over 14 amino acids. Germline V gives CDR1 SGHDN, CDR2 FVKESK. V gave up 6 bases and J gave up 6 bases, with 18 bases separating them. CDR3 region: CASSPAQGWGEQYF. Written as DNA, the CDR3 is TGTGCCAGCAGTCCAGCGCAGGGTTGGGGCGAGCAGTACTTC.

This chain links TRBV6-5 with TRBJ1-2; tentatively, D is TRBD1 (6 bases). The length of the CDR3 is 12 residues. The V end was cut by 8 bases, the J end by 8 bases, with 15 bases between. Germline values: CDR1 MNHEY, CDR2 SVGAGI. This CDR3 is CASGQPPIGYTF. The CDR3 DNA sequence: TGTGCCAGCGGACAGCCCCCGATCGGCTACACCTTC.

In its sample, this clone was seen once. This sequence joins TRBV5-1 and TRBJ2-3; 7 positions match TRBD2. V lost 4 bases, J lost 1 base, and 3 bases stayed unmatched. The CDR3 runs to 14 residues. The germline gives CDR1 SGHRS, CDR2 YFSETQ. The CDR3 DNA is TGCGCCAGCAGCAGTCGGGAGGGCACAGATACGCAGTATTTT. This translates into CASSSREGTDTQYF.

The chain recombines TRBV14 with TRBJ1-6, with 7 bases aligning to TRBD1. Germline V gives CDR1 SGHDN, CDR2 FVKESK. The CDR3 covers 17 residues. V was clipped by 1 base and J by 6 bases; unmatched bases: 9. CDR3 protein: CASSQGIYRGGNSPLHF. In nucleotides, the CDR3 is TGTGCCAGCAGCCAAGGAATTTACAGGGGTGGTAATTCACCCCTCCACTTT. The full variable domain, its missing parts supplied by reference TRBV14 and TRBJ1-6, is EAGVTQFPSHSVIEKGQTVTLRCDPISGHDNLYWYRRVMGKEIKFLLHFVKESKQDESGMPNNRFLAERTGGTYSTLKVQPAELEDSGVYFCASSQGIYRGGNSPLHFGNGTRLTVT.

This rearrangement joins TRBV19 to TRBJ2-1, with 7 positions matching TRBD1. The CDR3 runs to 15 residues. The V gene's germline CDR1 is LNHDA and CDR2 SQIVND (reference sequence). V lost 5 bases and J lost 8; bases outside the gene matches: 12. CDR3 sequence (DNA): TGTGCCAGTAGTCTCAGGGCCCTAGGGGGCGATGAGCAGTTCTTC. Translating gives CASSLRALGGDEQFF.

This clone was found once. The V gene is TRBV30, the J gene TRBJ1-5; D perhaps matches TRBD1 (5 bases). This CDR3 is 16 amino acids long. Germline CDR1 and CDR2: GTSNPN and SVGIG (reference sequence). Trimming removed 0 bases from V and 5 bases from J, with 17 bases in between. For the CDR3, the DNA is TGTGCCTGGAGTGTATTCCATGGGGCAGAGTATCAGCCCCAGCATTTT. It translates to CAWSVFHGAEYQPQHF. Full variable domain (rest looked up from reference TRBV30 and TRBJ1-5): SQTIHQWPATLVQPVGSPLSLECTVEGTSNPNLYWYRQAAGRGLQLLFYSVGIGQISSEVPQNLSASRPQDRQFILSSKKLLLSDSGFYLCAWSVFHGAEYQPQHFGDGTRLSIL.

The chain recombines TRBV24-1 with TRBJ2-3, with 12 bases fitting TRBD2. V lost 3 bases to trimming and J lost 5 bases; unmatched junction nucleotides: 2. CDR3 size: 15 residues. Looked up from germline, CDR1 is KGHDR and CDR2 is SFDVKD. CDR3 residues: CATSDPGLAGDTQYF. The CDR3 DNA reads TGTGCCACCAGTGATCCGGGACTAGCGGGAGATACGCAGTATTTT.

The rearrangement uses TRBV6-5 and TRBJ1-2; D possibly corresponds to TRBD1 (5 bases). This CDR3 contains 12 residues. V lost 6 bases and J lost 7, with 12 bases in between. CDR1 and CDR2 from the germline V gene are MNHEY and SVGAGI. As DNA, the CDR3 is TGTGCCAGCAGCCTCCAGGGCGGTGGCTACACCTTC. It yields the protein CASSLQGGGYTF.

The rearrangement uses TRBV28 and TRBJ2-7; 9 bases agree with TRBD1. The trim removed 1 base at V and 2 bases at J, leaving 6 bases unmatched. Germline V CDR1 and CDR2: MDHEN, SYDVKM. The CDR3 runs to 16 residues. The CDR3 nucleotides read TGTGCCAGCAGTTTATTCGGGACAGGGCACGCCTACGAGCAGTACTTC. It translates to CASSLFGTGHAYEQYF.

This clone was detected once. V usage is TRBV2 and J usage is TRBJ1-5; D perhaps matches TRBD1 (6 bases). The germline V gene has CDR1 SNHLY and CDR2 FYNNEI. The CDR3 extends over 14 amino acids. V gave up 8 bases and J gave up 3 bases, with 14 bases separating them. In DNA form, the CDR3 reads TGTGCCAGCGGCCCCGGACAGCCCAATCAGCCCCAGCATTTT. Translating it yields CASGPGQPNQPQHF.

The DNA of the CDR3 is TGCGCCAGCAGCCGCTTACTAGAAAAAGAAGCTTTCTTT. This gives the protein CASSRLLEKEAFF. The gene calls are TRBV4-3 and TRBJ1-1, with unresolved D. CDR1 and CDR2 (germline): LGHNA, YSLEER. V was trimmed by 4 bases and J by 8 bases, leaving 14 bases between them. The CDR3 covers 13 residues.

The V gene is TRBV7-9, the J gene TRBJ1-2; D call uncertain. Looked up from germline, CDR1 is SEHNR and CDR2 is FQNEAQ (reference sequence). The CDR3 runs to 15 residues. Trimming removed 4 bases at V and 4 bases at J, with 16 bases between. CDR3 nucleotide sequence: TGTGCCAGCAGCTCCCTCACCGAGGCCTCCTATGGCTACACCTTC. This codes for CASSSLTEASYGYTF.

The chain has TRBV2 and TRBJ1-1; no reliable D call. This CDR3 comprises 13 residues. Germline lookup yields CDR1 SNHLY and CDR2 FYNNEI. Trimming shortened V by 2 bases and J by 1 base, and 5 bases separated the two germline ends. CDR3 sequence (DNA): TGTGCCAGCAGTGAATACGGGAACACTGAAGCTTTCTTT. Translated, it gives CASSEYGNTEAFF.

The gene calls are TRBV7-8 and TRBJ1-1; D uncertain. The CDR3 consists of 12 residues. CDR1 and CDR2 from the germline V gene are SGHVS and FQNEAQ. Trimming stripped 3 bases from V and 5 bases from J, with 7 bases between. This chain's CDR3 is CASSFERTEAFF. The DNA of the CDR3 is TGTGCCAGCAGCTTCGAGAGGACTGAAGCTTTCTTT.